In this sample, the clone carrying this TCR beta chain turned up once. The antigen is undetermined. The data are from a study of long-term antiretroviral therapy in people with HIV. General observations from the study: Participants lacked recorded data on ART adherence, viral resistance or therapy changes.

They ran version v3.0 of the immunoSEQ assay at survey level. Here immunoSEQ multiplex PCR was the method, and the copy in TCRdb shows in-frame clones only, minus some. The sample includes thousands of clones, 65% to 85% of them seen just once. Trimming cost V 7 bases and J 5 bases; bases outside gene matches: 9. This CDR3 spans 14 amino acids. Germline-derived CDR1 and CDR2 are SGDLS and YYNGEE. The chain links TRBV9 to TRBJ2-7; 10 bases map to TRBD2. This sample comprised unsorted PBMCs, obtained 0.4 years before starting antiretroviral therapy. The TCR originated in a man aged 25 to 40 with HIV. The CDR3 DNA reads TGTGCCAGCGGGCCAACTAGCGGGGTCCACGAGCAGTACTTC. Its protein product is CASGPTSGVHEQYF.